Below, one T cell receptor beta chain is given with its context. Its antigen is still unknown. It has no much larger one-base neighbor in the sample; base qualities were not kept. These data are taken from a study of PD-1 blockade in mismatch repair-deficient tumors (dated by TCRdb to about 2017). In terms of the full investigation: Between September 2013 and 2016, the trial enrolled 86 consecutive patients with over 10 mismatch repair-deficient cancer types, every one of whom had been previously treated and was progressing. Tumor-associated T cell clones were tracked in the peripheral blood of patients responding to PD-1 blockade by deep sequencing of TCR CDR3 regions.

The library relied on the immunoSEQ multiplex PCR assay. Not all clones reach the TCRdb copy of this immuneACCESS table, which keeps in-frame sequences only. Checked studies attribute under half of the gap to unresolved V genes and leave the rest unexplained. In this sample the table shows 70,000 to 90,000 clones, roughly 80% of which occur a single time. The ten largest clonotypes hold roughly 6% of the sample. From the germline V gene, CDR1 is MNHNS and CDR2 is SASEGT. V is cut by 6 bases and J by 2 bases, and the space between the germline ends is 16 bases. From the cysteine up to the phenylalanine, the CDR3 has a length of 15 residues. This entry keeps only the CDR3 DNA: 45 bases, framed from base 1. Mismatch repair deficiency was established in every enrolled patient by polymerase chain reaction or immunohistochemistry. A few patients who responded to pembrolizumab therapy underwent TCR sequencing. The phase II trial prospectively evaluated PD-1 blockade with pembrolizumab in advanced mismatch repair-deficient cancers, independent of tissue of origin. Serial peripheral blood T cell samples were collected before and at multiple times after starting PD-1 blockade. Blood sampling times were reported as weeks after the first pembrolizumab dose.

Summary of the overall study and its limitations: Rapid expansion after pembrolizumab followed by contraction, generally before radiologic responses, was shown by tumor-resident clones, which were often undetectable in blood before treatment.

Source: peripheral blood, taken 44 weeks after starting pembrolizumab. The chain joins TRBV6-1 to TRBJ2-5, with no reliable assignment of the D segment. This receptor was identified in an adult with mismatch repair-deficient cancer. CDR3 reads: CASSSGIVSQETQYF. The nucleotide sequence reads TGTGCCAGCAGCTCCGGAATAGTTTCTCAAGAGACCCAGTACTTC.